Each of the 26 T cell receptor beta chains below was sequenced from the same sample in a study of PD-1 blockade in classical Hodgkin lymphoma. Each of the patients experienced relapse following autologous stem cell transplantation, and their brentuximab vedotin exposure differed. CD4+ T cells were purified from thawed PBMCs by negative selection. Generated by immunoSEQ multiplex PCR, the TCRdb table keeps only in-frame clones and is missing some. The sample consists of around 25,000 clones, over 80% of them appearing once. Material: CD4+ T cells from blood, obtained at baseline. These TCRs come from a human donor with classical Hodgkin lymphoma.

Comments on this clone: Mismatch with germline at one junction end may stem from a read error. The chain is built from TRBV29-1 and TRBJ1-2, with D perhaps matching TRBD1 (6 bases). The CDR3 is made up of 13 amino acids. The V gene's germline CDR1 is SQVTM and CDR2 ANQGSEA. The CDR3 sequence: CSVQETGDYGYTF. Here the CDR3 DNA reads TGCAGCGTTCAAGAGACAGGAGACTATGGCTACACCTTC.

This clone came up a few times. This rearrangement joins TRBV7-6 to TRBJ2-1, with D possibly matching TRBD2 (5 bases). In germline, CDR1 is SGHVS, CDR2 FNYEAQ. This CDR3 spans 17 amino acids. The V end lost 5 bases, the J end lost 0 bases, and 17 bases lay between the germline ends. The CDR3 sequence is CASSRRSPGSSYNEQFF. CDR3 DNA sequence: TGTGCCAGCAGCCGCCGGTCCCCGGGGAGCTCCTACAATGAGCAGTTCTTC.

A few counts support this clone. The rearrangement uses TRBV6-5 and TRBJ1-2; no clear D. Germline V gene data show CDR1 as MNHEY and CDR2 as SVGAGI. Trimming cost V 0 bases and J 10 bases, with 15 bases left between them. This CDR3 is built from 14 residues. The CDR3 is CASSYSYNTITYTF. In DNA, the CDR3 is TGTGCCAGCAGTTACTCTTACAATACGATCACCTACACCTTC.

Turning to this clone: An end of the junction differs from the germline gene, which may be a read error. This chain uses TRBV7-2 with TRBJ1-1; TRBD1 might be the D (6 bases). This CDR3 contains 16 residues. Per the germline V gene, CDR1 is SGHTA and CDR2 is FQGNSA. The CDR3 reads CASSLGGAGMNTEAFF. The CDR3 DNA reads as TGTGCCAGCAGTTTAGGGGGGGCGGGTATGAACACTGAAGCTTTCTTT. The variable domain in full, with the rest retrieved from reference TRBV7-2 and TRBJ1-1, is GAGVSQSPSNKVTEKGKDVELRCDPISGHTALYWYRQSLGQGLEFLIYFQGNSAPDKSGLPSDRFSAERTGGSVSTLTIQRTQQEDSAVYLCASSLGGAGMNTEAFFGQGTRLTVV.

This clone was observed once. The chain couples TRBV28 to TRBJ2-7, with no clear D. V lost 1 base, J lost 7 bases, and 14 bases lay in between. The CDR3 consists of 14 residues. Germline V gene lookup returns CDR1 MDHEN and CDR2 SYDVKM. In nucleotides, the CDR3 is TGTGCCAGCAGTTTATCAGTTCTGGGGTGGGAGCAGTACTTC. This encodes CASSLSVLGWEQYF. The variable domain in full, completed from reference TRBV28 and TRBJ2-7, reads DVKVTQSSRYLVKRTGEKVFLECVQDMDHENMFWYRQDPGLGLRLIYFSYDVKMKEKGDIPEGYSVSREKKERFSLILESASTNQTSMYLCASSLSVLGWEQYFGPGTRLTVT.

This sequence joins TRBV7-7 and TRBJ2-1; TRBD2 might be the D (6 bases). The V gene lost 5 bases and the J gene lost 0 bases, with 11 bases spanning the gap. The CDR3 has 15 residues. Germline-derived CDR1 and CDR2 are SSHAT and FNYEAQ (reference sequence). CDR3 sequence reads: CASSLTGSSYNEQFF. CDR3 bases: TGTGCCAGCAGCCTAACCGGGAGCTCCTACAATGAGCAGTTCTTC. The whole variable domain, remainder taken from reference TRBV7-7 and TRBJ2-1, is GAGVSQSPRYKVTKRGQDVTLRCDPISSHATLYWYQQALGQGPEFLTYFNYEAQPDKSGLPSDRFSAERPEGSISTLTIQRTEQRDSAMYRCASSLTGSSYNEQFFGPGTRLTVL.

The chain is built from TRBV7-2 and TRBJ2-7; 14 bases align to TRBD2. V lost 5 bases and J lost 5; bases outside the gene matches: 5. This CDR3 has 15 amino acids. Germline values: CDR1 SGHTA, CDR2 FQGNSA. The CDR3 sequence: CASSLGLAGADEQYF. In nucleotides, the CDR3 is TGTGCCAGCAGCCTGGGACTAGCGGGGGCCGACGAGCAGTACTTC.

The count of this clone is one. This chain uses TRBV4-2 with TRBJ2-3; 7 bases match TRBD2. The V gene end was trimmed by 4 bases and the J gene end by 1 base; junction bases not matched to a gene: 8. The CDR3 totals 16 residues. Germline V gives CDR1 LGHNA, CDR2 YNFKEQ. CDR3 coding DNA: TGTGCCAGCAGCCTTGCTAGGGAGGGTCGCACAGATACGCAGTATTTT. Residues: CASSLAREGRTDTQYF.

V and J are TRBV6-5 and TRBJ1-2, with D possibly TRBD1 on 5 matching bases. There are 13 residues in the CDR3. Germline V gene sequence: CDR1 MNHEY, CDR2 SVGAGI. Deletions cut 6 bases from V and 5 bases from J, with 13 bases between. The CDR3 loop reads CASRVTQGYGYTF. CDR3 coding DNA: TGTGCCAGCAGGGTAACCCAGGGATATGGCTACACCTTC.

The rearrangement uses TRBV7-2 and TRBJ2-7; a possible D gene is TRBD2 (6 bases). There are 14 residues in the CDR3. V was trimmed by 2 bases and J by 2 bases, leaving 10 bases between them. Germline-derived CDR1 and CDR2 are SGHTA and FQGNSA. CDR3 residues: CASSLHAGTYEQYF. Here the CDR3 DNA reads TGTGCCAGCAGCTTACATGCGGGGACCTACGAGCAGTACTTC.

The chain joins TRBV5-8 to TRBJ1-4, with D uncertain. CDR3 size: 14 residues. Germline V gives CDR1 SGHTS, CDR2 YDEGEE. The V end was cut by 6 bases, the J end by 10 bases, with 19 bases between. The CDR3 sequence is CASIQTSAGVKLFF. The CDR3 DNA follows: TGTGCCAGCATCCAAACAAGTGCCGGCGTAAAACTGTTTTTT.

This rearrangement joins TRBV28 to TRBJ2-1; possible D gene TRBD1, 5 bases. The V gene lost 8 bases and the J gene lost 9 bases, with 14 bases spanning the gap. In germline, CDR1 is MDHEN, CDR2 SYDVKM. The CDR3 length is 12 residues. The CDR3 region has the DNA TGTGCCAGCCGTAATGGTAGGGGTGAGCAGTTCTTC. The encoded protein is CASRNGRGEQFF.

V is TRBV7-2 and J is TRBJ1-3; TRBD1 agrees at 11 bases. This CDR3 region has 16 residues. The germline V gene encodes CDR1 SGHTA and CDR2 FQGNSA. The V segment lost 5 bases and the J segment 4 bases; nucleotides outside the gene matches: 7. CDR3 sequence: CASSPGTGGQGNTIYF. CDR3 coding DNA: TGTGCCAGCAGCCCCGGGACAGGGGGGCAAGGAAACACCATATATTTT. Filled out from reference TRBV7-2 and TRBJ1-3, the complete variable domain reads GAGVSQSPSNKVTEKGKDVELRCDPISGHTALYWYRQSLGQGLEFLIYFQGNSAPDKSGLPSDRFSAERTGGSVSTLTIQRTQQEDSAVYLCASSPGTGGQGNTIYFGEGSWLTVV.

CDR3: CASRFGDPNSPLHF. The CDR3 nucleotides read TGTGCCAGCAGGTTTGGTGACCCTAATTCACCCCTCCACTTT. The gene calls are TRBV2 and TRBJ1-6; D ambiguous. From germline, CDR1 is SNHLY and CDR2 FYNNEI. The CDR3 loop spans 14 amino acids. The ends were cut back, 6 bases at V and 6 bases at J, with 12 bases in the middle.

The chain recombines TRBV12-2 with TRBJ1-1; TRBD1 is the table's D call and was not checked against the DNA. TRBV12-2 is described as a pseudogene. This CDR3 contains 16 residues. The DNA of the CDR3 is TGTGCAAGTCGCTTAGCCCGGGGACATTTGAACACTGAAGCTTTCTTT. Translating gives CASRLARGHLNTEAFF.

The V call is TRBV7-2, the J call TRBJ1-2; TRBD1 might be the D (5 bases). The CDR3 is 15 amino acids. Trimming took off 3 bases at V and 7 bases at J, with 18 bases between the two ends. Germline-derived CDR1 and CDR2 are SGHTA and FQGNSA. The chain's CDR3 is CASSFVEGLRSGYTF. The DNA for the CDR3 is TGTGCCAGCAGCTTCGTCGAGGGGTTGAGGAGTGGCTACACCTTC.

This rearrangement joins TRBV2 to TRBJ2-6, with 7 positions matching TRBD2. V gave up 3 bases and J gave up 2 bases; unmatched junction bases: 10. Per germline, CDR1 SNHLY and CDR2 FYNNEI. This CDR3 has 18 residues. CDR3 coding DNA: TGTGCCAGCAGTGAGGATCGAGCGGGGATGACTGGGGCCAACGTCCTGACTTTC. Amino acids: CASSEDRAGMTGANVLTF.

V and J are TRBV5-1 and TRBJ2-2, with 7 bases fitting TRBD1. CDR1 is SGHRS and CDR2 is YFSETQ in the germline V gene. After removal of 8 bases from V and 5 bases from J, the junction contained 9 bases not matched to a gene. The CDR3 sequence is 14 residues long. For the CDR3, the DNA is TGCGCCAGTTCGACAGGGACAATGACCGGGGAGCTGTTTTTT. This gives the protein CASSTGTMTGELFF. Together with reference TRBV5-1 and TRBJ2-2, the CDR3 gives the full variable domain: KAGVTQTPRYLIKTRGQQVTLSCSPISGHRSVSWYQQTPGQGLQFLFEYFSETQRNKGNFPGRFSGRQFSNSRSEMNVSTLELGDSALYLCASSTGTMTGELFFGEGSRLTVL.

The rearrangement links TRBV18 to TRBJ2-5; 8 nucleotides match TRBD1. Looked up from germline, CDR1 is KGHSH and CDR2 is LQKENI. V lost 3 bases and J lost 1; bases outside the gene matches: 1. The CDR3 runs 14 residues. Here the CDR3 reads CASSPGQVQETQYF. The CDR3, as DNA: TGTGCCAGCTCACCGGGACAGGTCCAAGAGACCCAGTACTTC.

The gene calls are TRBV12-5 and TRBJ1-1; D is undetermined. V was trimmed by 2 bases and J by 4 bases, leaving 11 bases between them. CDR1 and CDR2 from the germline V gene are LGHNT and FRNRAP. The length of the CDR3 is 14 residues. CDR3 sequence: CASGLSTVGTEAFF. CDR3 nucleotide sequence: TGTGCTAGTGGTTTGTCCACCGTGGGCACTGAAGCTTTCTTT.

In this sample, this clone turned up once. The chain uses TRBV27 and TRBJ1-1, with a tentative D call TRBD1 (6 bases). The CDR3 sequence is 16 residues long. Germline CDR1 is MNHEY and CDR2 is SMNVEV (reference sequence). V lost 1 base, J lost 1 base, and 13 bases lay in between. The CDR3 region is CASSLYGGRGNTEAFF. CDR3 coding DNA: TGTGCCAGCAGTTTATATGGGGGGCGGGGGAACACTGAAGCTTTCTTT.

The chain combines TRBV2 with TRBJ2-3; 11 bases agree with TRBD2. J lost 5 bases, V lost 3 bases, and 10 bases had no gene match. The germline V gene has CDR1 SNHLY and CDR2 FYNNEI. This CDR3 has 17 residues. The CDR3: CASSDVASGGQGDTQYF. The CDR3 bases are TGTGCCAGCAGTGATGTGGCTAGCGGGGGGCAGGGAGATACGCAGTATTTT.

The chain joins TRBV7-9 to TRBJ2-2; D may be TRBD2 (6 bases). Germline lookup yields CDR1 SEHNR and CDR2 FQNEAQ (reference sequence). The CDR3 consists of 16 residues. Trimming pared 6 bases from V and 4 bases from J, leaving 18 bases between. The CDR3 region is CASSPNRDSSTGELFF. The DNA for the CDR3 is TGTGCCAGCAGTCCGAACCGGGACTCTTCCACCGGGGAGCTGTTTTTT.

CDR3 DNA: TGTGCCAGCAGCTACCTAGCGGGGGGCAATGAGCAGTTCTTC. It translates to CASSYLAGGNEQFF. This rearrangement joins TRBV12-1 to TRBJ2-1; whether TRBD2, the table's D call, matches the DNA was not checked. TRBV12-1 is noted as a pseudogene. The CDR3 totals 14 residues.

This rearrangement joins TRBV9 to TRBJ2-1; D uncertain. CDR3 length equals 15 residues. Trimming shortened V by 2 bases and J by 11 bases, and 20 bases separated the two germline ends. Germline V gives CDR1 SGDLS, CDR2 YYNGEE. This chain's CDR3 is CASSVTVEAGIKQFF. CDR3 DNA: TGTGCCAGCAGCGTCACAGTCGAGGCCGGCATCAAGCAGTTCTTC.

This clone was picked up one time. The CDR3: CASLRKDTDTQYF. CDR3 in DNA: TGTGCCAGTCTCCGCAAAGACACAGATACGCAGTATTTT. V and J are TRBV30 and TRBJ2-3; D is uncertain. Germline V gene lookup returns CDR1 GTSNPN and CDR2 SVGIG (reference sequence). Trimming took 8 bases from V and 2 from J, leaving 14 bases between them. The CDR3 has 13 residues.